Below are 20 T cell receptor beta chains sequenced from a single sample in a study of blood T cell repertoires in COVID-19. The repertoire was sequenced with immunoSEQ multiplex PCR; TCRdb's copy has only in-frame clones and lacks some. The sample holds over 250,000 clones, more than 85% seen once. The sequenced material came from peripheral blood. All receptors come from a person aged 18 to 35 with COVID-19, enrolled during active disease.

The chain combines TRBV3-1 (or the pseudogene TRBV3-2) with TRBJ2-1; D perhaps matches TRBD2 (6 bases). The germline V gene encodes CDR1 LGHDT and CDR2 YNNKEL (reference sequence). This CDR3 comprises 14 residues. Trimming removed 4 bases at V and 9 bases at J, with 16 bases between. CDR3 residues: CASSLQPGVFEQFF. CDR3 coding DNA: TGTGCCAGCAGCCTACAGCCGGGAGTTTTTGAGCAGTTCTTC.

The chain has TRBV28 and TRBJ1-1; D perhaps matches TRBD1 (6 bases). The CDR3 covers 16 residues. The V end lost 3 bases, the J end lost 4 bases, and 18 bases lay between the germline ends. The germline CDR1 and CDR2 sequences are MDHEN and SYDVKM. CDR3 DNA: TGTGCCAGCAGTTTCCCGCAAGGGGGGGGTGGCACTGAAGCTTTCTTT. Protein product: CASSFPQGGGGTEAFF.

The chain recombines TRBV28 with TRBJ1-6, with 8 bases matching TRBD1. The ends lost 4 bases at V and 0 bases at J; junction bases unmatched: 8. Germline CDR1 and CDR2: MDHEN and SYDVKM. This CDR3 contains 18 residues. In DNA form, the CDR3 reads TGTGCCAGCAGTTCTTACGGACAGGGAAGCTCCTATAATTCACCCCTCCACTTT. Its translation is CASSSYGQGSSYNSPLHF.

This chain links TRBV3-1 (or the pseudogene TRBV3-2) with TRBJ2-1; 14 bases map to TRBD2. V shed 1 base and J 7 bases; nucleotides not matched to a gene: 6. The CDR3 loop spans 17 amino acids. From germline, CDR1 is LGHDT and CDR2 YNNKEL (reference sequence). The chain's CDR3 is CASSQAMGLAGVNEQFF. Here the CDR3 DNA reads TGTGCCAGCAGCCAAGCGATGGGACTAGCGGGAGTTAATGAGCAGTTCTTC.

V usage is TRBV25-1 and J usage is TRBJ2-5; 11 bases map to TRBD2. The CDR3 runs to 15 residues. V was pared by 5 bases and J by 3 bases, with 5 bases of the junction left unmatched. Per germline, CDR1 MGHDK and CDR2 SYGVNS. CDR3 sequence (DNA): TGTGCCAGCAGTATACCGGGACTAGCGGAAGAGACCCAGTACTTC. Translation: CASSIPGLAEETQYF.

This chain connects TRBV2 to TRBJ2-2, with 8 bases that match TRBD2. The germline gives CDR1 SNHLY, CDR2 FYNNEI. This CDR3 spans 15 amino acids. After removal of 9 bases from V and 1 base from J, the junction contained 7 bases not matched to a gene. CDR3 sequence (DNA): TGTGCCAGAGGGGAGGGACTAGGGAACACCGGGGAGCTGTTTTTT. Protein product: CARGEGLGNTGELFF. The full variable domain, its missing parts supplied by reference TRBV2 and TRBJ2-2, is EPEVTQTPSHQVTQMGQEVILRCVPISNHLYFYWYRQILGQKVEFLVSFYNNEISEKSEIFDDQFSVERPDGSNFTLKIRSTKLEDSAMYFCARGEGLGNTGELFFGEGSRLTVL.

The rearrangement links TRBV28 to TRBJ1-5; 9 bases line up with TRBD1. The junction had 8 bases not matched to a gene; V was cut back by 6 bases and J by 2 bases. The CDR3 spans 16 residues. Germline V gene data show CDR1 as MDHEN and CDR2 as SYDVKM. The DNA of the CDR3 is TGTGCCAGCAGGGACCGGACAGGGGTTGGCAATCAGCCCCAGCATTTT. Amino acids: CASRDRTGVGNQPQHF.

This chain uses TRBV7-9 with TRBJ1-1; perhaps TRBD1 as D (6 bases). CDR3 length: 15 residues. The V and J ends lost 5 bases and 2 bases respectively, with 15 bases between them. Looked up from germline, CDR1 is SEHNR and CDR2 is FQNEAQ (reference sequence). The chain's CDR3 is CASSPIGTRNTEAFF. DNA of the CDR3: TGTGCCAGCAGCCCGATAGGGACACGCAACACTGAAGCTTTCTTT.

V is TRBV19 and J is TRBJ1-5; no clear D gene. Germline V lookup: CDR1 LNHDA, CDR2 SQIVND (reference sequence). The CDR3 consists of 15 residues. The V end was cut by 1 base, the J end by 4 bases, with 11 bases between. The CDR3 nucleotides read TGTGCCAGTAGTATAGCTGGAGGGTTTAATCAGCCCCAGCATTTT. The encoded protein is CASSIAGGFNQPQHF. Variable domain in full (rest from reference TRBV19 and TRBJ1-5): DGGITQSPKYLFRKEGQNVTLSCEQNLNHDAMYWYRQDPGQGLRLIYYSQIVNDFQKGDIAEGYSVSREKKESFPLTVTSAQKNPTAFYLCASSIAGGFNQPQHFGDGTRLSIL.

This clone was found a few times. This CDR3 reads CASSTDRGSGYTF. DNA for the CDR3: TGTGCCAGTAGTACAGACAGGGGGTCTGGCTACACCTTC. This sequence joins TRBV19 and TRBJ1-2; 9 positions agree with TRBD1. V lost 4 bases and J lost 7; bases outside the gene matches: 4. Germline V lookup: CDR1 LNHDA, CDR2 SQIVND (reference sequence). The CDR3 is 13 amino acids.

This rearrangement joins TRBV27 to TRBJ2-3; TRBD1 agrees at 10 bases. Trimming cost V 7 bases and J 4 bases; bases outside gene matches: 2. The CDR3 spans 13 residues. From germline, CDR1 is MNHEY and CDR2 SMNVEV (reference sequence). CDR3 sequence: CASMTGGADTQYF. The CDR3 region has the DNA TGTGCCAGCATGACAGGGGGCGCAGATACGCAGTATTTT.

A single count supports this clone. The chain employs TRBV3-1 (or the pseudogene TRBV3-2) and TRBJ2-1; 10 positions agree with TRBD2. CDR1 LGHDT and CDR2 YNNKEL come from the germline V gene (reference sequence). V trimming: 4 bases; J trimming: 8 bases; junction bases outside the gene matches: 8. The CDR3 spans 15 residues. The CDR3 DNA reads TGTGCCAGCAGCCGCACTAGCGGGGTTAGGGATGAGCAGTTCTTC. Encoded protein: CASSRTSGVRDEQFF.

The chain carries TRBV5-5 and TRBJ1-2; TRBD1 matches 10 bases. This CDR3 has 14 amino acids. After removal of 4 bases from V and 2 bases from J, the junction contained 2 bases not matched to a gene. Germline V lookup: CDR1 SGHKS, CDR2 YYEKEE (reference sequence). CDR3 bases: TGTGCCAGCAGCACGACAGGGGGCAACTATGGCTACACCTTC. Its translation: CASSTTGGNYGYTF.

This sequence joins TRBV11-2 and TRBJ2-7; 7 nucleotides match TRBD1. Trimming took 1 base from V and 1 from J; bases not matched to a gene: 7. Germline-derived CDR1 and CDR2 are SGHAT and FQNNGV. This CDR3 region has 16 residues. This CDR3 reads CASSLVGQDASYEQYF. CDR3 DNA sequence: TGTGCCAGCAGCTTAGTTGGACAGGACGCGTCCTACGAGCAGTACTTC.

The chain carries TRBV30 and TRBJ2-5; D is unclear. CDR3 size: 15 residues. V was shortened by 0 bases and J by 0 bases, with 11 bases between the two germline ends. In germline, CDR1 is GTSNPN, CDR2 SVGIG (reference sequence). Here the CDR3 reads CAWSVPGWYQETQYF. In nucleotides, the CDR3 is TGTGCCTGGAGTGTACCGGGTTGGTACCAAGAGACCCAGTACTTC.

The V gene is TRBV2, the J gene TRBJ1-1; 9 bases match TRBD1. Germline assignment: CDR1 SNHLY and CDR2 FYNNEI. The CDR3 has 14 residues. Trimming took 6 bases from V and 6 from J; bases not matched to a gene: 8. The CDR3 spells CASSGTGIHSEAFF. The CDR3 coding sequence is TGTGCCAGCAGCGGGACAGGGATCCACTCTGAAGCTTTCTTT. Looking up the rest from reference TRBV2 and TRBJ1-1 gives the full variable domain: EPEVTQTPSHQVTQMGQEVILRCVPISNHLYFYWYRQILGQKVEFLVSFYNNEISEKSEIFDDQFSVERPDGSNFTLKIRSTKLEDSAMYFCASSGTGIHSEAFFGQGTRLTVV.

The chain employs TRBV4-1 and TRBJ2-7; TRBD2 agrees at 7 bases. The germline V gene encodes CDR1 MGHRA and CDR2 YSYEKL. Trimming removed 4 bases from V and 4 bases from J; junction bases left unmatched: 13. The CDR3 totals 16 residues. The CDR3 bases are TGCGCCAGCAGCCTCCGTGCGACTAGCAGTTTGTACGAGCAGTACTTC. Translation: CASSLRATSSLYEQYF.

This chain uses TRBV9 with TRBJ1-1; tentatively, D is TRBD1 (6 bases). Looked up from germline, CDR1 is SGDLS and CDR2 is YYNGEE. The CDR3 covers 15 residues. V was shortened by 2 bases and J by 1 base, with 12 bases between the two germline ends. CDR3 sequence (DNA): TGTGCCAGCAGCGTGATTGGGACACCGAACACTGAAGCTTTCTTT. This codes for CASSVIGTPNTEAFF.

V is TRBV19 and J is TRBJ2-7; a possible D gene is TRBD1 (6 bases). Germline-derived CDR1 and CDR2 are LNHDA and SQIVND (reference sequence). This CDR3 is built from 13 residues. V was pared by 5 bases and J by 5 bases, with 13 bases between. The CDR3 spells CASSGTTVHEQYF. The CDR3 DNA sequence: TGTGCCAGTAGTGGGACAACCGTGCACGAGCAGTACTTC.

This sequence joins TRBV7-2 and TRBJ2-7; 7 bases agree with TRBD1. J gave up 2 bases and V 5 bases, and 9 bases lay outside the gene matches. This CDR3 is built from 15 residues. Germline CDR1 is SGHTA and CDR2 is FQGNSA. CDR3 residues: CASSVRRQGPYEQYF. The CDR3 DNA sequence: TGTGCCAGCAGCGTTAGGAGACAGGGTCCCTACGAGCAGTACTTC.